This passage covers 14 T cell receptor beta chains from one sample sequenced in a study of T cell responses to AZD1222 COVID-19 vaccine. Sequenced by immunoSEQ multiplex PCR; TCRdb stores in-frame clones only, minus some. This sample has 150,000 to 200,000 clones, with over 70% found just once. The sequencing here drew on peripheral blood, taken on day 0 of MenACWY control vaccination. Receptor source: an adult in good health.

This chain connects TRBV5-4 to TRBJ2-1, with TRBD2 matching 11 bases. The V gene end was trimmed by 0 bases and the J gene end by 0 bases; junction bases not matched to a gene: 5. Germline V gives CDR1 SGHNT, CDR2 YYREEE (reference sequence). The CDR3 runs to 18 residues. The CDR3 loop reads CASSLGLAGTISYNEQFF. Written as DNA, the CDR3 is TGTGCCAGCAGCTTGGGACTAGCGGGAACTATCTCCTACAATGAGCAGTTCTTC.

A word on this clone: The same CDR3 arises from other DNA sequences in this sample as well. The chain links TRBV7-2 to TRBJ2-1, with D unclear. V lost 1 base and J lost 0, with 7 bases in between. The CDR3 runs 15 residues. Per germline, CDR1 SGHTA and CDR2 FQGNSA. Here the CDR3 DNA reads TGTGCCAGCAGCTTAGATCCGAGCTCCTACAATGAGCAGTTCTTC. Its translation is CASSLDPSSYNEQFF. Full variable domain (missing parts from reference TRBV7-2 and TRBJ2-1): GAGVSQSPSNKVTEKGKDVELRCDPISGHTALYWYRQSLGQGLEFLIYFQGNSAPDKSGLPSDRFSAERTGGSVSTLTIQRTQQEDSAVYLCASSLDPSSYNEQFFGPGTRLTVL.

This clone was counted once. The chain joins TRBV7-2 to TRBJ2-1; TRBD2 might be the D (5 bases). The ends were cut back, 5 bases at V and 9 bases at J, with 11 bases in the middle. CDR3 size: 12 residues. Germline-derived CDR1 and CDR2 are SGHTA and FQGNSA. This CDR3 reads CASSPVGIEQFF. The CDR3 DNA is TGTGCCAGCAGCCCGGTCGGGATTGAGCAGTTCTTC.

CDR3 region: CASKGSRNTEAFF. Written as DNA, the CDR3 is TGTGCCAGCAAGGGGAGCAGGAACACTGAAGCTTTCTTT. This chain connects TRBV28 to TRBJ1-1; possible D gene TRBD1, 5 bases. The CDR3 length is 13 residues. Trimming removed 7 bases from V and 1 base from J, with 10 bases in between. The V gene's germline CDR1 is MDHEN and CDR2 SYDVKM.

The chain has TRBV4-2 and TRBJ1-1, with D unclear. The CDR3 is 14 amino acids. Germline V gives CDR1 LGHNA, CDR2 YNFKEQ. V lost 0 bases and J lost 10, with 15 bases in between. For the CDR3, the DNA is TGTGCCAGCAGCCAAGACGACGTTGGAGGACGAGCTTTCTTT. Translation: CASSQDDVGGRAFF.

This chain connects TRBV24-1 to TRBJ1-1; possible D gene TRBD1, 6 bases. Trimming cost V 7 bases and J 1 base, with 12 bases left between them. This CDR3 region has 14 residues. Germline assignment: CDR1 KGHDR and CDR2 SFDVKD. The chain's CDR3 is CATRTQGTNTEAFF. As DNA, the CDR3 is TGTGCCACCAGGACACAGGGAACGAACACTGAAGCTTTCTTT.

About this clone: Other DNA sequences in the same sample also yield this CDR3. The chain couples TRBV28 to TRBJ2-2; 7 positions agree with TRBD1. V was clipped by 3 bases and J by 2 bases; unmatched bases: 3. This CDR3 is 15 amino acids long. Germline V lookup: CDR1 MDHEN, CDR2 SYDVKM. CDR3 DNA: TGTGCCAGCAGTTTTAACAGGGGAAACACCGGGGAGCTGTTTTTT. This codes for CASSFNRGNTGELFF.

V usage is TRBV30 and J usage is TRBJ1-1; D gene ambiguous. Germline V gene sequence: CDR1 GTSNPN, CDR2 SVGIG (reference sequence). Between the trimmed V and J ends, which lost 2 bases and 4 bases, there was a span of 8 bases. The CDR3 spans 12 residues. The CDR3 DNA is TGTGCCTGGAGTATCTCGGCCACTGAAGCTTTCTTT. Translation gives CAWSISATEAFF.

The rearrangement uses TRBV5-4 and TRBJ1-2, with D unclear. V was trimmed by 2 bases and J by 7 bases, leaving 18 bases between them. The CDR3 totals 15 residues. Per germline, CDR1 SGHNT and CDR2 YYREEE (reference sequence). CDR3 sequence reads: CASSFRSEGSPGYTF. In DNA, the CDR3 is TGTGCCAGCAGCTTTCGGTCGGAGGGATCTCCTGGCTACACCTTC.

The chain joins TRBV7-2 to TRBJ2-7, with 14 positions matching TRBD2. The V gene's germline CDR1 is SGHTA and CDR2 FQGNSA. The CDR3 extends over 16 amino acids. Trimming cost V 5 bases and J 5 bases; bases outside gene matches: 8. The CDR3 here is CASSAPPGLAGDEQYF. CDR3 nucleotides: TGTGCCAGCAGCGCTCCCCCGGGACTAGCGGGAGACGAGCAGTACTTC.

CDR3 sequence: CASRPGRATNEKLFF. DNA for the CDR3: TGTGCCAGCAGACCGGGCAGGGCGACTAATGAAAAACTGTTTTTT. This chain links TRBV11-2 with TRBJ1-4, with D perhaps TRBD1 (5 bases). This CDR3 region has 15 residues. The ends were cut back, 6 bases at V and 2 bases at J, with 13 bases in the middle. Germline V gene data show CDR1 as SGHAT and CDR2 as FQNNGV.

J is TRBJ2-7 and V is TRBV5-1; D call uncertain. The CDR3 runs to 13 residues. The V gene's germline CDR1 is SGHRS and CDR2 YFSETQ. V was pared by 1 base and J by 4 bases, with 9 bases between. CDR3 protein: CASSLWPEYEQYF. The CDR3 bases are TGCGCCAGCAGCTTGTGGCCCGAATACGAGCAGTACTTC.

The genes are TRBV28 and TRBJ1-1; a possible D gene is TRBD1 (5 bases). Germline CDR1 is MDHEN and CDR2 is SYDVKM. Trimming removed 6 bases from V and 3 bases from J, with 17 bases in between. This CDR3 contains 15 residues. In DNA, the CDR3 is TGTGCCAGCAGCCCCCCCCCGGGAGGGGACACTGAAGCTTTCTTT. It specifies CASSPPPGGDTEAFF. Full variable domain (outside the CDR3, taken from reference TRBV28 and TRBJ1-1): DVKVTQSSRYLVKRTGEKVFLECVQDMDHENMFWYRQDPGLGLRLIYFSYDVKMKEKGDIPEGYSVSREKKERFSLILESASTNQTSMYLCASSPPPGGDTEAFFGQGTRLTVV.

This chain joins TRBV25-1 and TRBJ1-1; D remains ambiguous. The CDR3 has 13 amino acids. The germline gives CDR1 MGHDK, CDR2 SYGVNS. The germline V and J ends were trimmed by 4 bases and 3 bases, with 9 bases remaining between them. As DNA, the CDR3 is TGTGCCAGCAGTGGTACGGTAGACACTGAAGCTTTCTTT. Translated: CASSGTVDTEAFF.